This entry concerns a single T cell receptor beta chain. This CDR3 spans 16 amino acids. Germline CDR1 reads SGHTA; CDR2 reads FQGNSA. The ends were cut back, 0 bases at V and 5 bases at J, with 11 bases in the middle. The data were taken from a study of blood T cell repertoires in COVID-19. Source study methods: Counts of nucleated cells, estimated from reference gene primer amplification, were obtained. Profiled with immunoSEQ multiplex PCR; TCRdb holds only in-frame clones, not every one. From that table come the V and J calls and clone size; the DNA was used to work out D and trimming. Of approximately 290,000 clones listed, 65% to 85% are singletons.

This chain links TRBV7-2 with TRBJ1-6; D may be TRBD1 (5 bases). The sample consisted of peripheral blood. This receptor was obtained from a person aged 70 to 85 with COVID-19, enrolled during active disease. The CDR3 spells CASSLATGLDNSPLHF. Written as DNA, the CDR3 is TGTGCCAGCAGCTTAGCGACGGGACTGGATAATTCACCCCTCCACTTT.